Here is one T cell receptor (beta chain) with its context. This specimen comes from a study of monozygotic twins with inflammatory bowel disease. The input for each TCR library was around 3.5 ug of total RNA. TCRdb reprocessed the 5' RACE reads and keeps a single row for each CDR3 protein, giving no DNA. The sample has around 190,000 distinct CDR3 sequences, and its top ten clones hold 1.5% to 2%. The receptor was derived from a human donor with ulcerative colitis or Crohn's disease, or a healthy co-twin of an affected twin (not recorded which). Material: blood.

The CDR3 is CASSVGDYGYTF. The rearrangement links TRBV12-3 or TRBV12-4 to TRBJ1-2. The CDR3 totals 12 residues.